The rows below give T cell receptor beta chains drawn from one sample of a study of blood T cell repertoires in COVID-19. Clones were sequenced by immunoSEQ multiplex PCR, and TCRdb holds only the in-frame ones, with some missing. The sample consists of 65,000 to 90,000 clones, roughly 85% of them appearing once. Sequences were obtained from peripheral blood. All receptors come from a man aged 30 to 45 with acute or convalescent COVID-19. The CDR3 runs from the conserved cysteine through the conserved F or W. D genes are given only for firm matches. A row's size may be missing; if present it is once, few, many or a size class.

V	size	length	J	D	DNA	CDR3
TRBV5-1	-	15	TRBJ2-7	TRBD2	TGCGCCAGCCGGGAGGAAGCGGGCCTGTCCTACGAGCAGTACTTC	CASREEAGLSYEQYF
TRBV11-1	once	14	TRBJ1-2	-	TGTGCCAGCAGCTTAGCCCGAACAGTCACTGGCTACACCTTC	CASSLARTVTGYTF
TRBV7-9	-	15	TRBJ2-3	TRBD1	TGTGCCAGCAGCTTCGCGGGACAGGGGAGAGATACGCAGTATTTT	CASSFAGQGRDTQYF
TRBV5-1	-	15	TRBJ2-4	TRBD2	TGCGCCAGCAGCTTCCTAGCGGGAGCCAAAAACATTCAGTACTTC	CASSFLAGAKNIQYF
TRBV6-1	-	19	TRBJ2-7	-	TGTGCCAGCAGTGCCCTACGACTATTTAGACAGGATTGGGACGACGAGCAGTACTTC	CASSALRLFRQDWDDEQYF
TRBV27	-	15	TRBJ2-7	TRBD2	TGTGCCAGCAGTTTAAGACTAGCGGGAGGGTACGAGCAGTACTTC	CASSLRLAGGYEQYF
TRBV5-6	-	13	TRBJ1-4	TRBD1	TGTGCCAACCTACAGGGGACTAATGAAAAACTGTTTTTT	CANLQGTNEKLFF
TRBV6-5	-	13	TRBJ1-6	-	TGTGCCAGCAGTTCCTCACTGAATTCACCCCTCCACTTT	CASSSSLNSPLHF
TRBV28	-	13	TRBJ1-5	-	TGTGCCAGCAGGGAGACAGTTAATCAGCCCCAGCATTTT	CASRETVNQPQHF
TRBV15	-	17	TRBJ1-1	-	TGTGCCACCAGCAGAGTGGCTTGGACTCCCCAGAACACTGAAGCTTTCTTT	CATSRVAWTPQNTEAFF
TRBV10-2	-	13	TRBJ2-5	TRBD1	TGCGCCAGCAGGGGGACAGGTGAAGAGACCCAGTACTTC	CASRGTGEETQYF
TRBV5-1	-	15	TRBJ2-7	TRBD2	TGCGCCAGCAGGGCGTCCGGGACTAGCTCCCACGAGCAGTACTTC	CASRASGTSSHEQYF
TRBV9	-	16	TRBJ2-1	TRBD2	TGTGCCAGCAGCCCTAGGACTAGCATCGCCTACAATGAGCAGTTCTTC	CASSPRTSIAYNEQFF
TRBV30	-	14	TRBJ2-1	-	TGTGCCTGGAGTGTGGGGGGAACCTACAATGAGCAGTTCTTC	CAWSVGGTYNEQFF
TRBV10-3	-	14	TRBJ1-5	TRBD1	TGTGCCACCCGAAGTGGACAGGGTGGTCAGCCCCAGCATTTT	CATRSGQGGQPQHF
TRBV19	-	16	TRBJ2-1	-	TGTGCCAGTAGTACAGGGGACCAGCCGTCCTACAATGAGCAGTTCTTC	CASSTGDQPSYNEQFF
TRBV4-1	-	15	TRBJ2-7	-	TGCGCCAGCAGCCAACTACACGACGGGTATTACGAGCAGTACTTC	CASSQLHDGYYEQYF
TRBV24-1	-	13	TRBJ1-5	-	TGTGCCACCAGTGACGTCGGTAATCAGCCCCAGCATTTT	CATSDVGNQPQHF
TRBV5-1	-	14	TRBJ1-4	-	TGCGCCAGCAGCTTCAGCGGACCGAGTGAAAAACTGTTTTTT	CASSFSGPSEKLFF
TRBV19	-	16	TRBJ1-4	TRBD1	TGTGCCAGTAGTATTGGCAGGGGGGCAACTAATGAAAAACTGTTTTTT	CASSIGRGATNEKLFF
TRBV19	-	14	TRBJ2-7	-	TGTGCCAGTAGTCCCTCCCCGGGGAACTACGAGCAGTACTTC	CASSPSPGNYEQYF
TRBV14	-	19	TRBJ2-1	TRBD2	TGTGCCAGCAGCCGCCTCCCGGGACTAGCGGGAGGGACCCACAATGAGCAGTTCTTC	CASSRLPGLAGGTHNEQFF
TRBV10-3	-	14	TRBJ2-3	TRBD1	TGTGCCATCAGACCCGACTCTGGACAGGGAACGCAGTATTTT	CAIRPDSGQGTQYF
TRBV20-1	-	14	TRBJ2-1	TRBD2	TGCAGTGCTAGTCGGGCTAGCGGGAGCTATGAGCAGTTCTTC	CSASRASGSYEQFF
TRBV4-1	-	17	TRBJ2-3	TRBD2	TGCGCCAGCAGCCAAAGACCCCAGCGGGAGCTTCCAGATACGCAGTATTTT	CASSQRPQRELPDTQYF
TRBV5-5	-	14	TRBJ2-7	-	TGTGCCAGCAGCCCTAACAGGGACCCCTACGAGCAGTACTTC	CASSPNRDPYEQYF
TRBV28	-	15	TRBJ1-5	TRBD1	TGTGCCAGCAGTTCCCCCGGGACAGGCAATCAGCCCCAGCATTTT	CASSSPGTGNQPQHF
TRBV7-9	once	15	TRBJ2-3	-	TGTGCCAGCAGCTACGGGACAACCAGCACAGATACGCAGTATTTT	CASSYGTTSTDTQYF
TRBV15	-	16	TRBJ2-1	TRBD2	TGTGCCACCAGCACCCCTCTAGCGGGAGGGCCGACTGAGCAGTTCTTC	CATSTPLAGGPTEQFF
TRBV7-2	few	13	TRBJ2-7	TRBD2	TGTGCCAGTGGGACTAGCGGGAGTTGGGAGCAGTACTTC	CASGTSGSWEQYF
TRBV9	-	16	TRBJ2-1	-	TGTGCCAGCAGCGTATCAGGACTTGTGTGGGTCCATGAGCAGTTCTTC	CASSVSGLVWVHEQFF
TRBV5-1	-	15	TRBJ1-3	TRBD1	TGCGCCAGCAGCCTCCAGGGGGCGCATGGAAACACCATATATTTT	CASSLQGAHGNTIYF
TRBV28	-	14	TRBJ2-1	-	TGTGCCAGCAGGGGTGGGACTTCTTACAATGAGCAGTTCTTC	CASRGGTSYNEQFF
TRBV25-1	-	15	TRBJ2-2	-	TGTGCCAGCAGCGCAACAGGGACGAACACCGGGGAGCTGTTTTTT	CASSATGTNTGELFF
TRBV3-1/TRBV3-2	once	17	TRBJ2-1	TRBD2	TGTGCCAGCAGCCAAGACAACCTAGCGGGAGGGCCTACTGAGCAGTTCTTC	CASSQDNLAGGPTEQFF
TRBV11-2	-	13	TRBJ2-4	TRBD2	TGTGCCAGCAGCTGGCGGGGGGCTGGCATTCAGTACTTC	CASSWRGAGIQYF
TRBV10-1	-	15	TRBJ2-1	-	TGCGCCAGCAGTGAGACGGGAGATTCCTACAATGAGCAGTTCTTC	CASSETGDSYNEQFF